This T cell receptor (beta chain) is drawn from a study of blood T cell repertoires in COVID-19. About the study: PBMCs, B-cell-depleted T cells, or T cells were the source of the cDNA or gDNA that made up the material.

Profiled with immunoSEQ multiplex PCR; TCRdb holds only in-frame clones, not every one. The top ten hold over 15% of the sample, which has 93,000 or so clones, roughly 87% seen once. The receptor comes from a woman of 80 years or more in a cohort sampled during active COVID-19. Material: peripheral blood.

CDR3 in DNA: TGTGCCAGCAGTTTGGACCGCGTCCCGGGGAGGGAGCTGTTTTTT. Amino acids: CASSLDRVPGRELFF. The chain links TRBV28 to TRBJ2-2; a weak D match, TRBD2 (5 bases). CDR1 is MDHEN, CDR2 SYDVKM, per germline. The V end was cut by 3 bases, the J end by 9 bases, with 17 bases between. This CDR3 contains 15 residues.